These T cell receptor beta chains were read from a single sample in a study of PD-L1 blockade in urothelial cancer. Generated by immunoSEQ multiplex PCR, the TCRdb table keeps only in-frame clones and is missing some. The repertoire has tens of thousands of clones, roughly 80% of them found once; the top ten carry 3.6%. The specimen was PBMCs, collected around atezolizumab (anti-PD-L1) treatment. These receptors were obtained from a man in his 70s with urothelial cancer. The CDR3 runs from the conserved cysteine through the conserved F or W. The D gene is left open where the match is weak. Not every row has a clone size; where given, it reads once, few, many or a size class.

>NA|TRBJ1-5|TRBV29-1|TRBD1
TGCAGCGCCACAGGGGATGGGCCGAATCAGCCCCAGCATTTT
CSATGDGPNQPQHF
>NA|TRBJ2-7|TRBV29-1|TRBD1
TGCAGCGTTGCGGTCGAGGACAGGGTTGGCGAGCAGTACTTC
CSVAVEDRVGEQYF
>NA|TRBJ2-1|TRBV2|TRBD2
TGTGCCACCAGGTCAGAGCGGGGGGGTTGGGAGCAGTTCTTC
CATRSERGGWEQFF
>NA|TRBJ1-1|TRBV2|NA
TGTGCCAGCAGTACAACACCGAACACTGAAGCTTTCTTT
CASSTTPNTEAFF
>NA|TRBJ2-2|TRBV9|TRBD2
TGTGCCAGCAGCGTAGCGACTAGCGGGACCGGGGAGCTGTTTTTT
CASSVATSGTGELFF
>NA|TRBJ1-1|TRBV4-3|NA
TGCGCCAGCAGCCAAGAGTTAAGGGGCGAGAACACTGAAGCTTTCTTT
CASSQELRGENTEAFF
>few|TRBJ1-4|TRBV19|TRBD1
TGTGCCAGTAGTCCCGGGACAGGGCGTAATGAAAAACTGTTTTTT
CASSPGTGRNEKLFF
>NA|TRBJ2-2|TRBV15|TRBD1
TGTGCCACCAGCAGAGGGGAAGGGGGCGCCAACACCGGGGAGCTGTTTTTT
CATSRGEGGANTGELFF
>few|TRBJ2-7|TRBV11-3|TRBD1
TGTGCCAGCAGCTCAGGGGACAGCTCCTACGAGCAGTACTTC
CASSSGDSSYEQYF
>NA|TRBJ2-1|TRBV4-3|NA
TGCGCCAGCAGCCAAGATCCTGACGGGTCCGGATTCAATGAGCAGTTCTTC
CASSQDPDGSGFNEQFF
>NA|TRBJ2-7|TRBV18|TRBD1
TGTGCCAGCGCGAGGGAAGGGGGCGCAGTTTTCGAGCAGTACTTC
CASAREGGAVFEQYF
>once|TRBJ2-3|TRBV7-9|NA
TGTGCCAGCAGCCCGCGAGGGCCAGATACGCAGTATTTT
CASSPRGPDTQYF
>NA|TRBJ2-3|TRBV7-8|NA
TGTGCCACCGGACTATCCAGCGGGAGCACAGATACGCAGTATTTT
CATGLSSGSTDTQYF
>NA|TRBJ2-2|TRBV9|TRBD1
TGTGCCAGCAGCCGGGGACAGGGGAGTGGCGGGGAGCTGTTTTTT
CASSRGQGSGGELFF
>NA|TRBJ1-4|TRBV7-2|NA
TGTGCCAGCAGCCCCACAGGGAGTAATGAAAAACTGTTTTTT
CASSPTGSNEKLFF
>NA|TRBJ2-5|TRBV18|TRBD2
TGTGCCAGCTCACCGGGACTAGCGGAGTCTCAGAGAGAGACCCAGTACTTC
CASSPGLAESQRETQYF
>NA|TRBJ1-2|TRBV19|TRBD1
TGTGCCAGTACCCTGGACAGGGTTGATGGCTACACCTTC
CASTLDRVDGYTF
>NA|TRBJ1-5|TRBV12-5|NA
TGTGCTAGTGGCGTGCTATCAAGCAATCAGCCCCAGCATTTT
CASGVLSSNQPQHF
>few|TRBJ2-5|TRBV5-1|NA
TGCGCCAGCAGTCCGACATCAGGACTCCCATCGGGGGAGACCCAGTACTTC
CASSPTSGLPSGETQYF